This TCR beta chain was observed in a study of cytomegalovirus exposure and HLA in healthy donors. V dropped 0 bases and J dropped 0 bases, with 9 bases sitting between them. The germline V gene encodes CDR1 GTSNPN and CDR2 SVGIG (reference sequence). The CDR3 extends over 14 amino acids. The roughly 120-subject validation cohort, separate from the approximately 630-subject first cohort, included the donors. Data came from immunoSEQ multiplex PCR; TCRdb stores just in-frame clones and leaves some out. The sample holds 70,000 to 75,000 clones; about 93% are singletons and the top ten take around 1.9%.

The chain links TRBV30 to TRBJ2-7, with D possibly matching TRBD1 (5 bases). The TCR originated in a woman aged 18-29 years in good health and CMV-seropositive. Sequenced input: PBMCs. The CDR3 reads CAWSVLGHSYEQYF. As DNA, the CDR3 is TGTGCCTGGAGTGTGTTGGGGCACTCCTACGAGCAGTACTTC.